These T cell receptor beta chains were read from a single sample in a study of TIL therapy for anti-PD-1-resistant metastatic lung cancer. Sequenced by immunoSEQ multiplex PCR; TCRdb stores in-frame clones only, minus some. The sample lists tens of thousands of clones, under 75% occurring once. The sample here was blood, taken at baseline. The origin of the receptors is a person between 30 and 79 years old with non-small cell lung cancer. The CDR3 runs from the conserved cysteine through the conserved F or W. D genes are given only for firm matches. A row's size may be missing; if present it is once, few, many or a size class.

clone_size,v_call,d_call,j_call,cdr3_aa,cdr3_nt
once,TRBV5-5,.,TRBJ2-5,CASSLMWVETQYF,TGTGCCAGCAGCTTGATGTGGGTAGAGACCCAGTACTTC
many,TRBV13,.,TRBJ1-4,CASSFSQPATNEKLFF,TGTGCCAGCAGCTTTAGCCAACCTGCAACTAATGAAAAACTGTTTTTT
.,TRBV9,.,TRBJ2-7,CASSVGRGISYEQYF,TGTGCCAGCAGCGTAGGGCGGGGAATTTCCTACGAGCAGTACTTC
.,TRBV11-3,TRBD1,TRBJ1-4,CASSFEGGDEKLFF,TGTGCCAGCAGCTTTGAAGGGGGCGACGAAAAACTGTTTTTT
.,TRBV9,TRBD1,TRBJ2-5,CASSAGTDGGETQYF,TGTGCCAGCAGCGCGGGGACAGATGGTGGAGAGACCCAGTACTTC
few,TRBV2,.,TRBJ1-1,CASFSEFGTEAFF,TGTGCCAGCTTCTCAGAATTTGGAACTGAAGCTTTCTTT
.,TRBV2,.,TRBJ2-3,CASSEWSDTQYF,TGTGCCAGCAGTGAATGGTCAGATACGCAGTATTTT
.,TRBV29-1,TRBD1,TRBJ1-6,CSVKGAINSPLHF,TGCAGCGTAAAGGGGGCCATAAATTCACCCCTCCACTTT
.,TRBV11-2,.,TRBJ2-5,CASRPGIYPNNRETQYF,TGTGCCAGCAGACCAGGGATCTACCCGAATAACAGAGAGACCCAGTACTTC
.,TRBV19,.,TRBJ1-4,CASSRGRANTNEKLFF,TGTGCCAGTAGTCGAGGCAGGGCGAATACTAATGAAAAACTGTTTTTT
.,TRBV5-1,.,TRBJ1-2,CASSFRQGKGKDYGYTF,TGCGCCAGCAGCTTTAGGCAGGGGAAAGGTAAGGACTATGGCTACACCTTC
.,TRBV11-2,.,TRBJ1-5,CASSLVAGVGQPQHF,TGTGCCAGCAGCTTAGTCGCAGGGGTGGGTCAGCCCCAGCATTTT
.,TRBV6-1,TRBD2,TRBJ2-3,CASSERGGQDTQYF,TGTGCCAGCAGTGAGCGGGGGGGCCAAGATACGCAGTATTTT
.,TRBV13,.,TRBJ2-3,CASSSRRTDTQYF,TGTGCCAGCAGCTCCCGGCGCACAGATACGCAGTATTTT
.,TRBV1,.,TRBJ2-1,CTSSRPLGQSSYNEQFF,TGCACCAGCAGCCGCCCTTTGGGCCAGAGCTCCTACAATGAGCAGTTCTTC
.,TRBV5-1,TRBD1,TRBJ2-7,CASSPGTVYEQYF,TGCGCCAGCAGCCCTGGGACAGTCTACGAGCAGTACTTC
.,TRBV7-2,.,TRBJ1-1,CASSSRTWNAEAFF,TGTGCCAGCAGCTCCAGGACATGGAACGCTGAAGCTTTCTTT
.,TRBV19,.,TRBJ2-7,CASSIGLSSYEQYF,TGTGCCAGTAGTATAGGTCTCAGTTCCTACGAGCAGTACTTC